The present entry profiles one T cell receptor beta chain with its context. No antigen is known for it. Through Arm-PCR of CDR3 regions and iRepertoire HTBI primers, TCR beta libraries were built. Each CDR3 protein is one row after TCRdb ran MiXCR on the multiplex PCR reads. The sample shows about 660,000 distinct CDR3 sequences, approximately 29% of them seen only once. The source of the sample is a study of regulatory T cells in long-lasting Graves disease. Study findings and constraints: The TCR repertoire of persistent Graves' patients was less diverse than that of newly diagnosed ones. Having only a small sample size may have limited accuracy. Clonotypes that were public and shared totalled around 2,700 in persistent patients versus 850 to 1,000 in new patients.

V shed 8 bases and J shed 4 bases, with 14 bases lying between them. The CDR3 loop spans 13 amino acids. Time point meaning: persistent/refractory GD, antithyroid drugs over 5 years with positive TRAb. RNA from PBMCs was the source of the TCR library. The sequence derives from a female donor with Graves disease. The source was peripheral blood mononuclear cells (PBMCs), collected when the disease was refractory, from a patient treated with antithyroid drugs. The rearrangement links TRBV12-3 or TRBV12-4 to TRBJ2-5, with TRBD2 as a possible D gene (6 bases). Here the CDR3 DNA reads TGTGCCAGCGCTCGGGGACTTGGAGAGACCCAGTACTTC. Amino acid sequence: CASARGLGETQYF.